The present entry profiles one T cell receptor (beta chain) with its context. Its antigen is currently not known. There are no base qualities to consult, and no much larger clone falls within one base. The sample belongs to a study of T cell repertoires in cytomegalovirus infection (dated by TCRdb to the late 2010s). About the study as a whole: The peptide stimulations were aimed at well-studied HLA-B-restricted epitopes as well as recently identified HLA-C-restricted CMV epitopes, whose presentation resists viral immunomodulation. Donor HLA type was relevant to the analysis, because carriage of CMV infection together with the matching HLA type was indicated by public TCR beta signatures. The paper as a whole reports these results and caveats: In both this cohort and an independent cohort of several hundred donors, the cumulative frequency of public TCR beta family members distinguished carriers of CMV infection plus the relevant HLA type. The ex vivo response was dominated by HLA-C-restricted CMV-specific TCR beta clonotypes, which also provided the single most frequent clonotype in two of eight donors.

This specimen's treatment or condition label, interpreted: in vitro stimulation with specific CMV peptide epitopes to enrich CMV-specific T cells. Instrument on record: Illumina HiSeq 1500. The public reads were quality trimmed at Q25 with fastp and then assembled into clones with MiXCR by TCRdb, keeping productive beta chains. Rows with one shared CDR3 protein collapse into an entry with the most common genes and DNA. The sample table holds about 900,000 distinct CDR3 sequences, of which roughly 30% were seen once. Of the sample, about 14% falls within the top ten clones. The CDR3 sequence holds 11 residues, the cysteine and phenylalanine included. This entry keeps only the CDR3 DNA: 33 bases, framed from base 1. V is pared back by 5 bases and J by 7 bases, with 7 bases lying between the germline termini. CDR1 is given as KGHDR and CDR2 as SFDVKD, both from the germline V gene.

Source: cultured CD8+ T cells from PBMCs, taken from culture after CMV antigen stimulation. The chain is encoded by TRBV24-1 joined to TRBJ2-5, and possibly TRBD2, on 5 matching bases. This clonotype was sampled from a human donor in good health (CMV status not recorded). Some clones in this sample may be carry-over from other donors' samples. The nucleotides are TGTGCCACCAGTGGTGGAGGGACCCAGTACTTC. This sequence encodes CATSGGGTQYF.